This T cell receptor (beta chain) was recorded in a study of T cells after yellow fever vaccination. Study in general: The authors prepared low-cell-number fractions using SMART-Seq v4 Ultra Low Input. General study points: Post-booster repertoires again held most primary-vaccination clones (about 96% CD4, roughly 88% CD8). Within FACS-sorted repertoires, abundant clonotypes contaminating from the bulk population could be present.

TCRdb reprocessed the 5' RACE reads with MiXCR, giving one entry per CDR3 protein. This sample carries approximately 550,000 distinct CDR3 sequences, about 13% of them seen once, and the ten largest clones take more than 12%. Points on this clonotype: The antigen is not known.

Specimen: PBMCs, collected on the day of the yellow fever booster vaccination. The sequence derives from a man between 25 and 39 years old who received the YFV17D yellow fever vaccine.

CDR3 in DNA: TGTGCCACCTCCCAAGAAGAACTAGCGGGCAGCACTTACAATGAGCAGTTCTTC. It translates to CATSQEELAGSTYNEQFF. This sequence joins TRBV3-1 and TRBJ2-1; 9 nucleotides align to TRBD2. V dropped 10 bases and J dropped 4; count of bases not matched to a gene: 20. Germline CDR1 and CDR2: LGHDT and YNNKEL (reference sequence). This CDR3 is 18 amino acids long.